The 26 T cell receptor beta chains below come from one sample, sequenced in a study of shared clonotypes between healthy human individuals. Naive CD8 cells, CD45RO-negative and positively selected for CCR7, excluded terminally differentiated effector memory CD45RA+ cells. Repertoires were generated with immunoSEQ multiplex PCR, while TCRdb's copy carries only in-frame clones and drops some. This sample carries about 610,000 clones, roughly 95% of them seen once, and the ten largest clones take about 0.12%. The sequencing sample was made of naive CD8+ T cells sorted from blood. These receptors originate from a young woman in good health.

The rearrangement links TRBV5-5 to TRBJ2-7; 7 bases are shared with TRBD1. CDR3 length: 14 residues. Per the germline V gene, CDR1 is SGHKS and CDR2 is YYEKEE (reference sequence). V trimming: 4 bases; J trimming: 2 bases; junction bases outside the gene matches: 6. This chain's CDR3 is CASSEGTVTYEQYF. The CDR3 region has the DNA TGTGCCAGCAGCGAGGGGACAGTTACCTACGAGCAGTACTTC.

V is TRBV12-2 and J is TRBJ2-4; TRBD1 is the table's D call and was not checked against the DNA. TRBV12-2 is tagged as a pseudogene. The CDR3 runs to 16 residues. The DNA for the CDR3 is TGTGCAAGTCGCTTAGCGGGCAAACTAGCCAAAAACATTCAGTACTTC. Its protein product is CASRLAGKLAKNIQYF.

This chain joins TRBV7-6 and TRBJ2-5; 8 bases are shared with TRBD2. Germline CDR1 SGHVS, CDR2 FNYEAQ. CDR3 size: 14 residues. V gave up 5 bases and J gave up 5 bases; unmatched junction bases: 7. The CDR3 region has the DNA TGTGCCAGCAGCACGGGAGGGAGTAGGGAGACCCAGTACTTC. Encoded protein: CASSTGGSRETQYF.

The chain has TRBV4-1 and TRBJ2-7, with D unresolved. Germline CDR1 and CDR2: MGHRA and YSYEKL. Trimming removed 0 bases from V and 2 bases from J, with 5 bases in between. The CDR3 has 13 residues. The CDR3 DNA sequence: TGCGCCAGCAGCCAAGAAGGCGCCTACGAGCAGTACTTC. Translated: CASSQEGAYEQYF.

Notes on this clone: The junction departs from germline at one end; a sequencing error may be responsible. The CDR3 sequence: CASSIGLAGYQETQYF. The CDR3, as DNA: TGTGCCAGCAGCATAGGACTAGCGGGGTACCAAGAGACCCAGTACTTC. This chain connects TRBV13 to TRBJ2-5; 12 nucleotides match TRBD2. The length of the CDR3 is 16 residues. Germline lookup yields CDR1 PRHDT and CDR2 FYEKMQ (reference sequence).

The chain joins TRBV11-2 to TRBJ2-7; a possible D gene is TRBD2 (6 bases). This CDR3 has 12 amino acids. The germline V and J ends were trimmed by 9 bases and 5 bases, with 14 bases remaining between them. Germline V lookup: CDR1 SGHAT, CDR2 FQNNGV. The DNA of the CDR3 is TGTGCCAGTACACCGTGGGGGGACGAGCAGTACTTC. Amino acids: CASTPWGDEQYF.

The rearrangement joins TRBV28 to TRBJ2-5; D call uncertain. TRBJ2-7 explains the end of the DNA better; the J call may be wrong. In germline, CDR1 is MDHEN, CDR2 SYDVKM. This CDR3 is built from 14 residues. CDR3 sequence reads: CAVLGADLSYEQYF. CDR3 sequence (DNA): TGTGCCGTCCTGGGTGCGGACCTCTCCTACGAGCAGTACTTC.

The chain uses TRBV28 and TRBJ1-1; D not certain. The V end lost 9 bases, the J end lost 1 base, and 18 bases lay between the germline ends. CDR1 and CDR2 from the germline V gene are MDHEN and SYDVKM. CDR3 length equals 15 residues. The chain's CDR3 is CASGSRANPNTEAFF. DNA of the CDR3: TGTGCCAGTGGGTCCCGAGCAAACCCGAACACTGAAGCTTTCTTT.

V is TRBV10-1 and J is TRBJ2-2; TRBD1 agrees at 8 bases. Per the germline V gene, CDR1 is WNHNN and CDR2 is SYGVQD (reference sequence). This CDR3 contains 15 residues. V dropped 7 bases and J dropped 6; count of bases not matched to a gene: 10. The CDR3 region is CASKPRTGYPGELFF. The CDR3 coding sequence is TGCGCCAGCAAGCCCAGGACAGGGTACCCCGGGGAGCTGTTTTTT.

V gene TRBV7-9 combines with J gene TRBJ2-7; D is perhaps TRBD1 (5 bases). The germline V gene has CDR1 SEHNR and CDR2 FQNEAQ (reference sequence). V was pared by 5 bases and J by 1 base, with 12 bases between. The CDR3 length is 14 residues. This CDR3 is CASSHRPVSYEQYF. CDR3 nucleotides: TGTGCCAGCAGCCACAGGCCCGTTTCCTACGAGCAGTACTTC.

The chain links TRBV29-1 to TRBJ2-1; 10 nucleotides match TRBD2. CDR1 and CDR2 (germline): SQVTM, ANQGSEA. The ends lost 7 bases at V and 9 bases at J; junction bases unmatched: 6. This CDR3 is 12 amino acids long. This CDR3 is CSADGLAAEQFF. Here the CDR3 DNA reads TGCAGCGCCGACGGACTAGCGGCTGAGCAGTTCTTC.

This sequence joins TRBV28 and TRBJ2-1, with D perhaps TRBD2 (5 bases). Germline V gene sequence: CDR1 MDHEN, CDR2 SYDVKM. Trimming shortened V by 5 bases and J by 0 bases, and 11 bases separated the two germline ends. The CDR3 is 15 residues long. In DNA form, the CDR3 reads TGTGCCAGCAGTGGCGGGTTCAGCTCCTACAATGAGCAGTTCTTC. Amino acids: CASSGGFSSYNEQFF.

The V and J genes are TRBV28 and TRBJ2-5; a weak D match, TRBD2 (5 bases). The J call may be faulty, since TRBJ2-7 better matches the DNA end. Germline V lookup: CDR1 MDHEN, CDR2 SYDVKM. This CDR3 region has 13 residues. The CDR3: CVSLSGKPYEQYF. CDR3 sequence (DNA): TGTGTCTCCCTGAGCGGTAAGCCCTACGAGCAGTACTTC.

The V and J genes are TRBV10-2 and TRBJ2-7, with 9 nucleotides matching TRBD1. CDR3 length: 12 residues. Germline lookup yields CDR1 WSHSY and CDR2 SAAADI. The V segment lost 8 bases and the J segment 1 base; nucleotides outside the gene matches: 0. The DNA of the CDR3 is TGCGCCAGCGGGACAGGGTCCTACGAGCAGTACTTC. It yields the protein CASGTGSYEQYF.

The chain recombines TRBV2 with TRBJ2-3; D call uncertain. Germline-derived CDR1 and CDR2 are SNHLY and FYNNEI. With 8 bases removed from V and 0 bases from J, the gap between germline ends came to 12 bases. The CDR3 totals 14 residues. The CDR3 loop is CASLLQDSTDTQYF. Here the CDR3 DNA reads TGTGCCAGCCTACTGCAGGATAGCACAGATACGCAGTATTTT. The full variable domain, with the rest looked up from reference TRBV2 and TRBJ2-3, is EPEVTQTPSHQVTQMGQEVILRCVPISNHLYFYWYRQILGQKVEFLVSFYNNEISEKSEIFDDQFSVERPDGSNFTLKIRSTKLEDSAMYFCASLLQDSTDTQYFGPGTRLTVL.

The chain has TRBV4-1 and TRBJ2-1, with D uncertain. Trimming took 2 bases from V and 5 from J, leaving 7 bases between them. CDR3 length: 13 residues. The germline V gene has CDR1 MGHRA and CDR2 YSYEKL. CDR3 protein: CASSQKSNNEQFF. CDR3 bases: TGCGCCAGCAGCCAAAAATCGAACAATGAGCAGTTCTTC.

On this clone itself: Other DNA sequences in this specimen translate into the identical CDR3. V is TRBV10-1 and J is TRBJ2-1, with D hard to call. The CDR3 has 11 residues. V was pared by 2 bases and J by 10 bases, with 6 bases between. Germline V gives CDR1 WNHNN, CDR2 SYGVQD (reference sequence). CDR3 protein: CASSEGGEQFF. CDR3 DNA: TGCGCCAGCAGTGAGGGCGGCGAGCAGTTCTTC.

The chain joins TRBV27 to TRBJ2-1, with a weak D call TRBD1 (5 bases). Germline-derived CDR1 and CDR2 are MNHEY and SMNVEV (reference sequence). The CDR3 contains 14 residues. The ends were cut back, 3 bases at V and 7 bases at J, with 13 bases in the middle. In DNA form, the CDR3 reads TGTGCCAGCAGTTTCAAGGGGTTACGGAATGAGCAGTTCTTC. Translating gives CASSFKGLRNEQFF.

V is TRBV6-5 and J is TRBJ1-1; maybe TRBD1 (6 bases). The CDR3 spans 15 residues. Germline assignment: CDR1 MNHEY and CDR2 SVGAGI. V lost 4 bases to trimming and J lost 4 bases, with 16 bases between them. The CDR3 region is CASSSTGTAGTEAFF. CDR3 DNA: TGTGCCAGCAGTTCTACAGGGACCGCGGGCACTGAAGCTTTCTTT.

In regard to this clone: Other DNA sequences in the sample encode the same CDR3. The chain has TRBV19 and TRBJ1-5; D not resolved. CDR3 size: 12 residues. The V end lost 1 base, the J end lost 6 bases, and 4 bases lay between the germline ends. CDR1 and CDR2 (germline): LNHDA, SQIVND (reference sequence). The CDR3 spells CASSIGGQPQHF. The CDR3 DNA is TGTGCCAGTAGTATAGGTGGTCAGCCCCAGCATTTT.

The chain couples TRBV28 to TRBJ1-3; no clear D gene. The CDR3 totals 15 residues. The germline V gene has CDR1 MDHEN and CDR2 SYDVKM. V was clipped by 2 bases and J by 0 bases, with 8 bases between them. The CDR3 DNA reads as TGTGCCAGCAGTTTAAGTCTGCTCTCTGGAAACACCATATATTTT. Protein: CASSLSLLSGNTIYF. The full variable domain, its missing parts supplied by reference TRBV28 and TRBJ1-3, is DVKVTQSSRYLVKRTGEKVFLECVQDMDHENMFWYRQDPGLGLRLIYFSYDVKMKEKGDIPEGYSVSREKKERFSLILESASTNQTSMYLCASSLSLLSGNTIYFGEGSWLTVV.

V is TRBV27 and J is TRBJ1-5, with a possible D match to TRBD1 (5 bases). Germline V lookup: CDR1 MNHEY, CDR2 SMNVEV (reference sequence). The CDR3 has 15 residues. The ends were cut back, 6 bases at V and 3 bases at J, with 15 bases in the middle. CDR3: CASRITQGNNQPQHF. As DNA, the CDR3 is TGTGCCAGCAGAATTACCCAGGGAAACAATCAGCCCCAGCATTTT.

The chain links TRBV11-2 to TRBJ2-1; the D is unclear. The CDR3 spans 13 residues. With 1 base removed from V and 9 bases from J, the gap between germline ends came to 10 bases. CDR1 and CDR2 from the germline V gene are SGHAT and FQNNGV. In DNA, the CDR3 is TGTGCCAGCAGCTTAGGGGGTGAGGTTGAGCAGTTCTTC. It specifies CASSLGGEVEQFF. Using reference TRBV11-2 and TRBJ2-1 for the parts outside the CDR3, the full variable domain is EAGVAQSPRYKIIEKRQSVAFWCNPISGHATLYWYQQILGQGPKLLIQFQNNGVVDDSQLPKDRFSAERLKGVDSTLKIQPAKLEDSAVYLCASSLGGEVEQFFGPGTRLTVL.

Turning to this clone: Other DNA variants within this sample encode the same CDR3. The rearrangement joins TRBV29-1 to TRBJ2-7; D assignment may be TRBD1 or TRBD2 (5 bases each). V shed 1 base and J shed 2 bases, with 6 bases lying between them. CDR1 is SQVTM, CDR2 ANQGSEA, per germline. CDR3 length: 12 amino acids. The CDR3 DNA reads as TGCAGCGTTGAAGTGGGACCCTACGAGCAGTACTTC. Encoded protein: CSVEVGPYEQYF.

The chain recombines TRBV28 with TRBJ1-1; possibly TRBD1 for D (5 bases). V lost 2 bases, J lost 4 bases, and 14 bases lay in between. Per the germline V gene, CDR1 is MDHEN and CDR2 is SYDVKM. The length of the CDR3 is 15 residues. The CDR3 here is CASSLMAGRFTEAFF. The DNA for the CDR3 is TGTGCCAGCAGTTTAATGGCAGGGAGGTTCACTGAAGCTTTCTTT.

The rearrangement links TRBV27 to TRBJ1-2; D might be TRBD1 (6 bases). The CDR3 has 13 amino acids. Germline CDR1 reads MNHEY; CDR2 reads SMNVEV (reference sequence). V gave up 4 bases and J gave up 3 bases, with 9 bases separating them. CDR3 sequence reads: CASSWGGDYGYTF. The CDR3 nucleotides are TGTGCCAGCAGTTGGGGGGGCGACTATGGCTACACCTTC.